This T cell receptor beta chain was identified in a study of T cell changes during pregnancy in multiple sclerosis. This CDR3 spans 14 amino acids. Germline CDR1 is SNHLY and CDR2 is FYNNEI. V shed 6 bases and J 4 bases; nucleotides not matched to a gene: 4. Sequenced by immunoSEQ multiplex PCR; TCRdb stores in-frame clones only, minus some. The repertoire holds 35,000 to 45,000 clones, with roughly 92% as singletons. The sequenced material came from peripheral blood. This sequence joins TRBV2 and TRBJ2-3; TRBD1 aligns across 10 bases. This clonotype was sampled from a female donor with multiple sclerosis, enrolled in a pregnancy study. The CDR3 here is CASSRDRGADTQYF. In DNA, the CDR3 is TGTGCCAGCAGCCGGGACAGGGGTGCAGATACGCAGTATTTT.